One and the same sample provided the 23 T cell receptor beta chains below, sequenced in a study of identical twins. One entry per CDR3 protein, called by TCRdb with MiXCR from the 5' RACE reads. Here the sample spans under 900,000 distinct CDR3 sequences, roughly an eighth being singletons. The sample was also linked to a second study, of yellow fever vaccine responses in identical twins.

Input material: PBMCs. These receptors were obtained from a woman younger than 30 in good health.

The chain links TRBV4-1 to TRBJ2-7; 10 bases map to TRBD2. The germline V gene has CDR1 MGHRA and CDR2 YSYEKL. This CDR3 contains 16 residues. The CDR3 spells CASRQVYERGGYEQYV. CDR3 in DNA: TGCGCCAGCAGACAAGTGTACGAGCGGGGGGGCTACGAGCAGTACGTC.

This clonotype has just a few counts. The chain recombines TRBV7-2 with TRBJ2-2; the D is unclear. The CDR3 runs 16 residues. The V end lost 2 bases, the J end lost 0 bases, and 10 bases lay between the germline ends. The germline gives CDR1 SGHTA, CDR2 FQGNSA. CDR3 sequence (DNA): TGTGCCAGCAGCTTATTAGCTTCTACGAACACCGGGGAGCTGTTTTTT. It encodes CASSLLASTNTGELFF.

This clonotype was observed a few times. This chain links TRBV24-1 with TRBJ2-1; 10 bases align to TRBD2. The CDR3 contains 14 residues. Germline CDR1 KGHDR, CDR2 SFDVKD. V was pared by 11 bases and J by 10 bases, with 13 bases of the junction left unmatched. In nucleotides, the CDR3 is TGTGCCATCTCAACTAGCGGGGCATCGTGGGAGCAGTTCTTC. As protein: CAISTSGASWEQFF.

This chain uses TRBV14 with TRBJ1-6; perhaps TRBD1 as D (6 bases). The CDR3 loop spans 15 amino acids. Trimming pared 2 bases from V and 7 bases from J, leaving 12 bases between. The germline CDR1 and CDR2 sequences are SGHDN and FVKESK. CDR3 protein: CASSQRWGANSPLHF. The CDR3 DNA reads as TGTGCCAGCAGCCAACGTTGGGGGGCAAATTCACCCCTCCACTTT.

This clonotype has ten or more counts. V usage is TRBV12-3 or TRBV12-4 and J usage is TRBJ2-7, with 10 positions matching TRBD1. This CDR3 has 15 amino acids. V lost 6 bases to trimming and J lost 2 bases; unmatched junction nucleotides: 7. This CDR3 reads CASRPDRGPPYEQYF. DNA of the CDR3: TGTGCCAGCAGGCCCGACAGGGGGCCCCCCTACGAGCAGTACTTC.

The sample holds many counts of this clonotype. The genes are TRBV12-3 or TRBV12-4 and TRBJ1-1, with D perhaps matching TRBD1 (6 bases). V was clipped by 0 bases and J by 4 bases, with 6 bases between them. This CDR3 comprises 13 residues. CDR3 coding DNA: TGTGCCAGCAGTTTAGCAGGGGGCACTGAAGCTTTCTTT. This gives the protein CASSLAGGTEAFF.

This clonotype has just a few counts. This chain links TRBV28 with TRBJ2-3; D may be TRBD2 (7 bases). Per germline, CDR1 MDHEN and CDR2 SYDVKM. The V gene lost 6 bases and the J gene lost 3 bases, with 22 bases spanning the gap. The CDR3 contains 17 residues. The CDR3 DNA reads as TGTGCCAGCAGCCTACAGGGACCGGGAGGAGTGACAGATACGCAGTATTTT. This encodes CASSLQGPGGVTDTQYF.

This clonotype was seen a few times. The chain employs TRBV6-8 and TRBJ1-4; D is perhaps TRBD1 (5 bases). Deletions cut 3 bases from V and 16 bases from J, with 21 bases between. The CDR3 runs 14 residues. From germline, CDR1 is MNHGY and CDR2 SAAAGT. This CDR3 is CASSYGQPRENWFF. CDR3 nucleotide sequence: TGTGCCAGCAGTTATGGCCAGCCCAGGGAAAACTGGTTTTTT.

J is TRBJ2-7 and V is TRBV3-1; no clear D gene. The CDR3 spans 13 residues. The germline V and J ends were trimmed by 3 bases and 6 bases, with 12 bases remaining between them. In germline, CDR1 is LGHDT, CDR2 YNNKEL (reference sequence). CDR3 protein: CASSQAPVGEQYV. DNA for the CDR3: TGTGCCAGCAGCCAGGCGCCGGTCGGCGAGCAGTACGTC.

This chain joins TRBV9 and TRBJ2-1, with D perhaps TRBD1 (6 bases). Germline CDR1 reads SGDLS; CDR2 reads YYNGEE. Trimming removed 0 bases from V and 10 bases from J, with 11 bases in between. The CDR3 runs 13 residues. In DNA form, the CDR3 reads TGTGCCAGCAGCGTAGCCCCCGGGACAGAGCAGTTCTTC. It translates to CASSVAPGTEQFF.

The rearrangement joins TRBV29-1 to TRBJ2-4; 10 bases agree with TRBD1. Germline CDR1 SQVTM, CDR2 ANQGSEA. CDR3 length equals 20 residues. V shed 7 bases and J 2 bases; nucleotides not matched to a gene: 23. The DNA of the CDR3 is TGCAGCGCCCGGGACAGGGGCATTGGGACCGGTTTTGGAACCAAAAACATTCAGTACTTC. Encoded protein: CSARDRGIGTGFGTKNIQYF. Variable domain in full (rest from reference TRBV29-1 and TRBJ2-4): SAVISQKPSRDICQRGTSLTIQCQVDSQVTMMFWYRQQPGQSLTLIATANQGSEATYESGFVIDKFPISRPNLTFSTLTVSNMSPEDSSIYLCSARDRGIGTGFGTKNIQYFGAGTRLSVL.

This clonotype was observed a few times. CDR3 amino acids: CAIRATSGSKDEQFF. Written as DNA, the CDR3 is TGTGCCATCCGTGCGACTAGCGGGAGCAAGGATGAGCAGTTCTTC. The chain joins TRBV10-3 to TRBJ2-1; the match to TRBD2 covers 12 bases. The length of the CDR3 is 15 residues. The germline CDR1 and CDR2 sequences are ENHRY and SYGVKD. The junction had 10 bases not matched to a gene; V was cut back by 8 bases and J by 8 bases.

The chain couples TRBV4-1 to TRBJ2-5; D remains ambiguous. Per germline, CDR1 MGHRA and CDR2 YSYEKL. V was pared by 1 base and J by 4 bases, with 7 bases between. This CDR3 region has 13 residues. CDR3 in amino acids: CASSQGHSETQYF. As DNA, the CDR3 is TGCGCCAGCAGCCAAGGCCATTCAGAGACCCAGTACTTC.

This clonotype showed up many times. V usage is TRBV4-1 and J usage is TRBJ2-2; 9 bases line up with TRBD2. The junction had 5 bases not matched to a gene; V was cut back by 2 bases and J by 4 bases. Germline CDR1 and CDR2: MGHRA and YSYEKL. The CDR3 is made up of 16 amino acids. The CDR3 is CASSQIAGVVTGELFF. The CDR3 DNA is TGCGCCAGCAGCCAAATAGCGGGAGTTGTCACCGGGGAGCTGTTTTTT.

This clonotype has a count of ten or more. A junction end diverges from the germline sequence, so it may reflect a read error. CDR3 bases: TGTGCCAGCAGCAGCCAGGGCACAGATACGCAGTATTTT. This codes for CASSSQGTDTQYF. The V gene is TRBV5-1, the J gene TRBJ2-3; D unclear. The CDR3 covers 13 residues. CDR1 and CDR2 from the germline V gene are SGHRS and YFSETQ. The variable domain in full, with the rest retrieved from reference TRBV5-1 and TRBJ2-3, is KAGVTQTPRYLIKTRGQQVTLSCSPISGHRSVSWYQQTPGQGLQFLFEYFSETQRNKGNFPGRFSGRQFSNSRSEMNVSTLELGDSALYLCASSSQGTDTQYFGPGTRLTVL.

The chain uses TRBV10-1 and TRBJ2-3, with 7 bases identical to TRBD1. V lost 0 bases and J lost 5; bases outside the gene matches: 8. This CDR3 region has 16 residues. Germline lookup yields CDR1 WNHNN and CDR2 SYGVQD (reference sequence). CDR3 loop: CASSESIGTALDTQYF. The CDR3 nucleotides are TGCGCCAGCAGTGAGTCAATTGGGACAGCCCTAGATACGCAGTATTTT.

The V call is TRBV11-2, the J call TRBJ2-3; the D gene is possibly TRBD1 (5 bases). The V and J ends lost 2 bases and 6 bases respectively, with 6 bases between them. The V gene's germline CDR1 is SGHAT and CDR2 FQNNGV. This CDR3 has 12 amino acids. This CDR3 reads CASSLRQDTQYF. CDR3 bases: TGTGCCAGCAGCTTAAGACAGGATACGCAGTATTTT.

This clonotype has at least ten counts. This rearrangement joins TRBV6-1 to TRBJ2-7; TRBD2 matches 14 bases. Germline V gene data show CDR1 as MNHNS and CDR2 as SASEGT. This CDR3 has 15 residues. V lost 5 bases, J lost 5 bases, and 5 bases stayed unmatched. The DNA for the CDR3 is TGTGCCAGCAGTCCCCGACTAGCGGGAGGGAACGAGCAGTACTTC. It specifies CASSPRLAGGNEQYF.

The CDR3 DNA reads as TGCGCCAGCAGCCTTGCTCCAGTACTTAGCACAGATACGCAGTATTTT. Protein product: CASSLAPVLSTDTQYF. The V gene is TRBV4-1, the J gene TRBJ2-3; no firm D call. Trimming shortened V by 4 bases and J by 0 bases, and 14 bases separated the two germline ends. The CDR3 spans 16 residues. The V gene's germline CDR1 is MGHRA and CDR2 YSYEKL.

The sample holds many counts of this clonotype. The gene calls are TRBV12-3 or TRBV12-4 and TRBJ2-3; 7 positions match TRBD1. J lost 4 bases, V lost 5 bases, and 6 bases had no gene match. The CDR3 extends over 14 amino acids. The CDR3 region is CASSTNRGADTQYF. The CDR3 DNA reads TGTGCCAGCAGTACGAACAGGGGAGCAGATACGCAGTATTTT.

This clonotype was recorded a few times. The chain is built from TRBV20-1 and TRBJ1-5; unclear D gene. The CDR3 is 14 residues long. Germline loops: CDR1 DFQATT, CDR2 SNEGSKA (reference sequence). With 1 base removed from V and 3 bases from J, the gap between germline ends came to 10 bases. CDR3 region: CSARGGVLNQPQHF. The CDR3 DNA is TGCAGTGCTAGAGGGGGAGTCCTCAATCAGCCCCAGCATTTT.

This clonotype has a handful of counts. The rearrangement links TRBV7-7 to TRBJ2-7; weak D call: TRBD1 (5 bases). V dropped 1 base and J dropped 5 bases, with 12 bases sitting between them. The CDR3 runs to 14 residues. Germline V gene sequence: CDR1 SSHAT, CDR2 FNYEAQ (reference sequence). The CDR3 sequence: CASSLEWGENEQYV. The CDR3, as DNA: TGTGCCAGCAGCTTAGAGTGGGGCGAAAACGAGCAGTACGTC.

This clonotype was seen at least ten times. The chain links TRBV12-3 or TRBV12-4 to TRBJ2-7; weak D call: TRBD1 (5 bases). V lost 1 base and J 3 bases, leaving 10 bases between the germline ends. This CDR3 is 14 amino acids long. The CDR3 coding sequence is TGTGCCAGCAGTTTAGGTGGGGCACTCTACGAGCAGTACTTC. Its protein product is CASSLGGALYEQYF.